This T cell receptor beta chain originates from a study of regulatory T cells in long-lasting Graves disease. Study results and limitations: Segments TRBV28, TRBJ1-2 and TRBJ2-5 showed preferential usage in persistent disease.

The time point was: persistent/refractory GD, antithyroid drugs over 5 years with positive TRAb. The TCR library was made from RNA extracted from PBMCs. Patients all came to the study from an endocrinology department in Xi'an, China. As for this clonotype: Its antigen is unknown.

The ends lost 6 bases at V and 1 base at J; junction bases unmatched: 4. Looked up from germline, CDR1 is MDHEN and CDR2 is SYDVKM. The CDR3 is 15 amino acids. For TCR beta, libraries came from iRepertoire HTBI primers and Arm-PCR of CDR3 regions. TCRdb redid the calling of the multiplex PCR reads with MiXCR, one entry per CDR3 protein. The table lists under 500,000 distinct CDR3 sequences, 20% to 25% of them singletons. The receptor's source is a female donor with Graves disease. The rearrangement uses TRBV28 and TRBJ2-3; TRBD2 matches 10 bases. Sequenced here: peripheral blood mononuclear cells (PBMCs), sampled when the disease was refractory, from a patient treated with antithyroid drugs. CDR3 coding DNA: TGTGCCAGCAGCGACGGGACTAGCGGCACAGATACGCAGTATTTT. It encodes CASSDGTSGTDTQYF. Together with reference TRBV28 and TRBJ2-3, the CDR3 gives the full variable domain: DVKVTQSSRYLVKRTGEKVFLECVQDMDHENMFWYRQDPGLGLRLIYFSYDVKMKEKGDIPEGYSVSREKKERFSLILESASTNQTSMYLCASSDGTSGTDTQYFGPGTRLTVL.